This T cell receptor (beta chain) is drawn from a study of cytomegalovirus exposure and HLA in healthy donors. Study in general: Samples from HLA-typed donors yielded approximately 88 million unique TCRs in an early data release. Study findings and constraints: Cytomegalovirus association was assigned to more than 150 TCR beta chains. In a later analysis, specific HLA alleles were associated with 15,000 to 20,000 TCR beta sequences at a 0.05 false discovery rate.

The study ran its PCR with 60 Vbeta and 13 Jbeta primers. Data came from immunoSEQ multiplex PCR; TCRdb stores just in-frame clones and leaves some out. The repertoire holds tens of thousands of clones, with roughly 78% as singletons. Details on this clone: Its target is not known.

The TCR originated in a woman aged 40 to 55 in good health and CMV-seropositive. The sequencing sample was made of PBMCs.

This CDR3 is CASITGGDSPLHF. The DNA for the CDR3 is TGTGCCAGTATCACAGGGGGGGATTCACCCCTCCACTTT. The chain uses TRBV6-4 and TRBJ1-6; 8 nucleotides agree with TRBD1. The V and J ends lost 9 bases and 8 bases, in that order; junction bases with no gene match: 6. This CDR3 has 13 residues. In germline, CDR1 is MRHNA, CDR2 SNTAGT.